The 19 T cell receptor beta chains presented below share a single source sample, sequenced in a study of blood T cells in healthy people across ages. A J-beta primer mix and a sample-barcoded 5' primer were used in a second PCR of roughly 6 to 11 cycles. TCRdb processed the 5' RACE reads anew with MiXCR; each CDR3 protein has one entry. The repertoire holds about 700,000 distinct CDR3 sequences, with 32% as singletons. The sequencing input was blood. Every receptor here comes from a woman aged 80 or older in good health.

This clonotype was recorded at least ten times. The rearrangement uses TRBV28 and TRBJ2-7; possible D gene TRBD1, 5 bases. This CDR3 comprises 14 residues. The germline V gene has CDR1 MDHEN and CDR2 SYDVKM. V lost 10 bases to trimming and J lost 0 bases, with 16 bases between them. The DNA of the CDR3 is TGTGCCACCTGCGGTCCAGGGTACTCCTACGAGCAGTACTTC. It codes for CATCGPGYSYEQYF. Complete variable domain (other parts from reference TRBV28 and TRBJ2-7): DVKVTQSSRYLVKRTGEKVFLECVQDMDHENMFWYRQDPGLGLRLIYFSYDVKMKEKGDIPEGYSVSREKKERFSLILESASTNQTSMYLCATCGPGYSYEQYFGPGTRLTVT.

In its sample, this clonotype was seen many times. The rearrangement uses TRBV19 and TRBJ2-1; D is uncertain. Germline CDR1 and CDR2: LNHDA and SQIVND (reference sequence). This CDR3 contains 15 residues. V gave up 1 base and J gave up 0 bases, with 7 bases separating them. CDR3: CASSIGRSSYNEQFF. CDR3 bases: TGTGCCAGTAGTATAGGACGGTCCTCCTACAATGAGCAGTTCTTC. Using reference TRBV19 and TRBJ2-1 for the parts outside the CDR3, the full variable domain is DGGITQSPKYLFRKEGQNVTLSCEQNLNHDAMYWYRQDPGQGLRLIYYSQIVNDFQKGDIAEGYSVSREKKESFPLTVTSAQKNPTAFYLCASSIGRSSYNEQFFGPGTRLTVL.

A word on this clonotype: Just one base apart from a much larger clone, this may be a read error. The chain recombines TRBV12-3 or TRBV12-4 with TRBJ2-2, with 7 bases identical to TRBD1. The CDR3 extends over 16 amino acids. CDR3: CASSHYQTGTTGERFF. DNA of the CDR3: TGTGCCAGCAGTCATTACCAGACAGGGACCACCGGGGAGCGGTTTTTT.

V is TRBV6-6 and J is TRBJ2-1, with D perhaps TRBD1 or TRBD2 (5 bases each). CDR1 and CDR2 from the germline V gene are MNHNY and SVGAGI (reference sequence). V was clipped by 6 bases and J by 9 bases, with 18 bases between them. This CDR3 is 14 amino acids long. The DNA for the CDR3 is TGTGCCAGCAGGTTCTCGGGACGGGACGTTGAGCAGTTCTTC. This gives the protein CASRFSGRDVEQFF.

This clonotype was seen ten or more times. The rearrangement joins TRBV20-1 to TRBJ1-4; D unresolved. The V end lost 6 bases, the J end lost 7 bases, and 15 bases lay between the germline ends. Germline V CDR1 and CDR2: DFQATT, SNEGSKA (reference sequence). CDR3 length: 13 amino acids. CDR3 sequence (DNA): TGCAGTGCACCCGCCCTCATAGGTGAAAAACTGTTTTTT. As protein: CSAPALIGEKLFF.

The chain links TRBV7-9 to TRBJ2-3, with D maybe TRBD2 (5 bases). Trimming pared 4 bases from V and 2 bases from J, leaving 19 bases between. The germline gives CDR1 SEHNR, CDR2 FQNEAQ (reference sequence). There are 17 residues in the CDR3. CDR3: CASSSPRALADTDTQYF. The CDR3 nucleotides read TGTGCCAGCAGCTCCCCACGAGCCCTAGCAGACACAGATACGCAGTATTTT.

At least ten counts were recorded for this clonotype. The chain recombines TRBV20-1 with TRBJ2-7; perhaps D is TRBD1 or TRBD2 (5 bases each). Germline-derived CDR1 and CDR2 are DFQATT and SNEGSKA (reference sequence). V was clipped by 1 base and J by 1 base, with 11 bases between them. The CDR3 has 14 amino acids. As DNA, the CDR3 is TGCAGTGCTAGAGGGGGGACGGCTTCCTACGAGCAGTACTTC. Translated, it gives CSARGGTASYEQYF.

This clonotype turned up a few times. The V gene is TRBV4-2, the J gene TRBJ1-1; D call uncertain. The CDR3 covers 14 residues. V dropped 5 bases and J dropped 0 bases, with 10 bases sitting between them. Germline V CDR1 and CDR2: LGHNA, YNFKEQ. The CDR3 region has the DNA TGTGCCAGCAGCTTAGACTACCTGAACACTGAAGCTTTCTTT. This gives the protein CASSLDYLNTEAFF.

This clonotype was counted at least ten times. The chain uses TRBV30 and TRBJ2-1, with D perhaps matching TRBD2 (6 bases). CDR3 length: 10 residues. Germline V CDR1 and CDR2: GTSNPN, SVGIG (reference sequence). The V and J ends lost 5 bases and 9 bases respectively, with 8 bases between them. CDR3 in DNA: TGTGCCTGGGCCGGGGGTGAGCAGTTCTTC. Its translation is CAWAGGEQFF. Full variable domain (remainder filled in from reference TRBV30 and TRBJ2-1): SQTIHQWPATLVQPVGSPLSLECTVEGTSNPNLYWYRQAAGRGLQLLFYSVGIGQISSEVPQNLSASRPQDRQFILSSKKLLLSDSGFYLCAWAGGEQFFGPGTRLTVL.

The J gene is TRBJ2-2, the V gene TRBV12-3 or TRBV12-4; D remains ambiguous. This CDR3 contains 14 residues. V was shortened by 6 bases and J by 4 bases, with 12 bases between the two germline ends. The DNA of the CDR3 is TGTGCCAGCAGGGCCGCCGGCGGCACCGGGGAGCTGTTTTTT. It yields the protein CASRAAGGTGELFF.

In regard to this clonotype: This may be a read error, as it is one base from a much larger clone. The chain has TRBV6-4 and TRBJ2-7; 8 nucleotides match TRBD1. Trimming at V came to 6 bases and at J to 7 bases, leaving 17 bases not matched to a gene. The CDR3 sequence is 16 residues long. Germline V CDR1 and CDR2: MRHNA, SNTAGT. The CDR3 coding sequence is TGTGCCAGCAGCCGGAGAGCCGGGACAGGAATGAATGAGCAGTACTTC. As protein: CASSRRAGTGMNEQYF.

This clonotype was counted many times. The genes are TRBV2 and TRBJ2-3, with D possibly being TRBD1 (5 bases). Germline-derived CDR1 and CDR2 are SNHLY and FYNNEI. The ends were cut back, 7 bases at V and 4 bases at J, with 15 bases in the middle. This CDR3 contains 14 residues. This chain's CDR3 is CASKGRVTADTQYF. The CDR3 bases are TGTGCCAGCAAGGGCAGGGTGACGGCAGATACGCAGTATTTT.

This clonotype was seen at least ten times. This chain uses TRBV10-3 with TRBJ2-1; TRBD2 aligns across 10 bases. The trim removed 5 bases at V and 5 bases at J, leaving 6 bases unmatched. Germline V lookup: CDR1 ENHRY, CDR2 SYGVKD. There are 15 residues in the CDR3. The DNA of the CDR3 is TGTGCCATCAGTCAAACTAGCGGGACTAACAATGAGCAGTTCTTC. It encodes CAISQTSGTNNEQFF.

Comment on this clonotype: A read error may be the cause here, since a much bigger clone is one base away. The rearrangement uses TRBV9 and TRBJ2-5; 12 nucleotides line up with TRBD1. Germline assignment: CDR1 SGDLS and CDR2 YYNGEE. The CDR3 covers 15 residues. For the CDR3, the DNA is TGTGCCGGCAGCACCGGGACAGGGGGCGTGGAGACCCAGTACTTC. Translating it yields CAGSTGTGGVETQYF.

The sample holds a few counts of this clonotype. Possible read error: a much larger clone is one base away. This chain joins TRBV28 and TRBJ2-1; perhaps TRBD1 as D (6 bases). The germline gives CDR1 MDHEN, CDR2 SYDVKM. There are 16 residues in the CDR3. The CDR3 DNA reads TGTGTCAGCAGTAAGCCTTTAGGGGGTTGGTACAATGAGCAGTTCTTC. Translated, it gives CVSSKPLGGWYNEQFF.

Comment on this clonotype: A much larger clone sits a single nucleotide away, making a read error possible. V gene TRBV29-1 combines with J gene TRBJ2-7; 7 nucleotides align to TRBD2. The germline gives CDR1 SQVTM, CDR2 ANQGSEA. CDR3 length: 12 amino acids. The CDR3, as DNA: TGCAGGGGAGGGGCGGATGTCTACGAGCAGTACTTC. Protein product: CRGGADVYEQYF.

This clonotype came up many times. The rearrangement uses TRBV11-2 and TRBJ2-5, with TRBD2 matching over 8 bases. J gave up 1 base and V 1 base, and 5 bases lay outside the gene matches. The germline V gene encodes CDR1 SGHAT and CDR2 FQNNGV. The CDR3 totals 16 residues. Written as DNA, the CDR3 is TGTGCCAGCAGCTTAGTGGCGGGGGGCGGCCAAGAGACCCAGTACTTC. Its translation: CASSLVAGGGQETQYF. The full variable domain, completed using reference TRBV11-2 and TRBJ2-5, is EAGVAQSPRYKIIEKRQSVAFWCNPISGHATLYWYQQILGQGPKLLIQFQNNGVVDDSQLPKDRFSAERLKGVDSTLKIQPAKLEDSAVYLCASSLVAGGGQETQYFGPGTRLLVL.

This clonotype was observed at least ten times. Here the CDR3 reads CASSDPLPLSGGVSHNEQFF. DNA of the CDR3: TGTGCCAGCAGTGACCCCCTACCCCTTAGCGGGGGGGTATCCCACAATGAGCAGTTCTTC. The chain joins TRBV6-1 to TRBJ2-1; 11 nucleotides match TRBD2. CDR3 length equals 20 residues. The germline CDR1 and CDR2 sequences are MNHNS and SASEGT. Trimming took 3 bases from V and 5 from J; bases not matched to a gene: 18.

This clonotype was counted only a few times. This could be a read error, since a much larger clone is one nucleotide away. The chain uses TRBV7-3 and TRBJ2-5; D possibly uses TRBD1 or TRBD2 (5 bases each). Trimming took off 6 bases at V and 11 bases at J, with 16 bases between the two ends. CDR3 length: 12 amino acids. The V gene's germline CDR1 is SGHTA and CDR2 FQGTGA. The CDR3 DNA sequence: TGTGCCAGCAGTTTATGGGGGAATGAGCAGTACTTC. Protein product: CASSLWGNEQYF.